What follows are 32 T cell receptor beta chains derived from one specimen sequenced in a study of regulatory T cells in long-lasting Graves disease. Time point specified: persistent/refractory GD, antithyroid drugs over 5 years with positive TRAb. PBMCs were the source of the RNA used for TCR sequencing. Arm-PCR of CDR3 regions with iRepertoire HTBI primers generated TCR beta libraries. TCRdb fed the multiplex PCR reads into MiXCR, producing one record per CDR3 protein. The sample lists some 450,000 distinct CDR3 sequences, roughly a quarter occurring once. Sequenced material: peripheral blood mononuclear cells (PBMCs), taken when the disease was refractory, from a patient treated with antithyroid drugs. These receptor sequences come from a female donor with Graves disease.

This clonotype has only a few counts. This rearrangement joins TRBV6-1 to TRBJ2-3; 8 bases are shared with TRBD2. The length of the CDR3 is 16 residues. Losses at the gene ends were 6 bases for V and 5 bases for J; bases not matched to a gene: 13. From germline, CDR1 is MNHNS and CDR2 SASEGT. The chain's CDR3 is CASSKPSGSDGDTQYF. CDR3 bases: TGTGCCAGCAGCAAACCCAGCGGGAGTGATGGAGATACGCAGTATTTT.

Turning to this clonotype: This may be a read error: a much more frequent sequence differs by one nucleotide. The chain joins TRBV7-9 to TRBJ2-2; 8 bases align to TRBD1. Per the germline V gene, CDR1 is SEHNR and CDR2 is FQNEAQ (reference sequence). The length of the CDR3 is 14 residues. V lost 5 bases to trimming and J lost 3 bases; unmatched junction nucleotides: 2. In DNA form, the CDR3 reads TGTGCCAGCAGCATACAGGGGGACACCGGGGAGCTGTTTTTT. Protein product: CASSIQGDTGELFF.

A remark on this clonotype: The junction and the germline gene differ at one end; a read error may be behind it. This rearrangement joins TRBV5-1 to TRBJ2-1, with D possibly matching TRBD2 (6 bases). The CDR3 runs 14 residues. The V gene's germline CDR1 is SGHRS and CDR2 YFSETQ. This CDR3 is CASGLGGKDNEQFF. In DNA, the CDR3 is TGCGCCAGCGGCTTGGGGGGAAAAGACAATGAGCAGTTCTTC.

This clonotype was counted ten times or more. This chain links TRBV28 with TRBJ1-2; unclear D gene. Trimming took 3 bases from V and 4 from J, leaving 15 bases between them. Germline V gene lookup returns CDR1 MDHEN and CDR2 SYDVKM. The CDR3 is 15 residues long. The DNA for the CDR3 is TGTGCCAGCAGTTTCACGGCGGGGAGGGTCTATGGCTACACCTTC. This sequence encodes CASSFTAGRVYGYTF.

This clonotype was seen a handful of times. J is TRBJ1-1 and V is TRBV15; TRBD1 aligns across 8 bases. The CDR3 has 16 residues. Germline-derived CDR1 and CDR2 are LNHNV and YYDKDF (reference sequence). Unmatched junction bases numbered 8, after V lost 0 bases and J lost 5 bases. The CDR3 nucleotides are TGTGCCACCAGCAGAGATATCGCAGGGGGCTTGACTGAAGCTTTCTTT. Translated, it gives CATSRDIAGGLTEAFF.

This clonotype was recorded many times. The chain is built from TRBV3-1 and TRBJ2-5; D ambiguous. CDR3 length: 14 amino acids. V lost 4 bases to trimming and J lost 1 base, with 10 bases between them. Germline CDR1 is LGHDT and CDR2 is YNNKEL (reference sequence). CDR3 nucleotides: TGTGCCAGCAGCCGCGGAGCCTTCCAAGAGACCCAGTACTTC. It is translated as CASSRGAFQETQYF.

The CDR3, as DNA: TGTGCCAGCAGTTACTCTCCCGGGGCGGCCTACAATGAGCAGTTCTTC. Translated, it gives CASSYSPGAAYNEQFF. This sequence joins TRBV6-5 and TRBJ2-1; TRBD1 or TRBD2 may be the D gene (5 bases each). CDR1 is MNHEY and CDR2 is SVGAGI in the germline V gene. This CDR3 comprises 16 residues. V lost 0 bases, J lost 2 bases, and 11 bases lay in between.

This chain joins TRBV5-1 and TRBJ2-5; 8 nucleotides agree with TRBD2. Germline V gene lookup returns CDR1 SGHRS and CDR2 YFSETQ. There are 15 residues in the CDR3. After removal of 4 bases from V and 4 bases from J, the junction contained 9 bases not matched to a gene. In DNA form, the CDR3 reads TGCGCCAGCAGCCTCCAAGCGGGAGTGGGAGAGACCCAGTACTTC. As protein: CASSLQAGVGETQYF.

This clonotype was seen at least ten times. V gene TRBV28 combines with J gene TRBJ1-2, with D possibly matching TRBD1 (6 bases). Trimming cost V 8 bases and J 4 bases, with 11 bases left between them. This CDR3 is 12 amino acids long. Germline lookup yields CDR1 MDHEN and CDR2 SYDVKM. The CDR3 reads CASGGTFYGYTF. The CDR3 DNA follows: TGTGCCAGCGGCGGGACATTCTATGGCTACACCTTC.

This clonotype turned up a few times. This sequence joins TRBV28 and TRBJ1-4, with no clear D. Trimming removed 5 bases at V and 7 bases at J, with 8 bases between. The CDR3 runs to 12 residues. Looked up from germline, CDR1 is MDHEN and CDR2 is SYDVKM. The CDR3 sequence: CASSTPPEKLFF. The CDR3, as DNA: TGTGCCAGCAGTACGCCCCCTGAAAAACTGTTTTTT.

Of note for this clonotype: This may be a read error: a much more frequent sequence differs by one nucleotide. The rearrangement uses TRBV6-1 and TRBJ2-5, with 11 nucleotides matching TRBD1. Trimming cost V 5 bases and J 4 bases; bases outside gene matches: 15. The CDR3 has 18 amino acids. The germline CDR1 and CDR2 sequences are MNHNS and SASEGT. The DNA for the CDR3 is TGTGCCAGCAGTCAACCGGGACAGGGGGGCGTCTTCCGAGAGACCCAGTACTTC. Translation gives CASSQPGQGGVFRETQYF.

This clonotype has a handful of counts. The rearrangement joins TRBV28 to TRBJ1-6, with no clear D. The CDR3 runs to 13 residues. Trimming took off 5 bases at V and 10 bases at J, with 12 bases between the two ends. Germline CDR1 reads MDHEN; CDR2 reads SYDVKM. Written as DNA, the CDR3 is TGTGCCAGCAGTCCAAGAGGGAAATCACCCCTCCACTTT. Amino acid sequence: CASSPRGKSPLHF.

This chain joins TRBV6-5 and TRBJ2-7; tentatively, D is TRBD1 or TRBD2 (5 bases each). The ends were cut back, 2 bases at V and 3 bases at J, with 20 bases in the middle. Germline V lookup: CDR1 MNHEY, CDR2 SVGAGI. There are 17 residues in the CDR3. CDR3 residues: CASSYARRGDKNYEQYF. The CDR3 DNA is TGTGCCAGCAGTTACGCCCGACGAGGGGATAAGAACTACGAGCAGTACTTC.

The genes are TRBV6-1 and TRBJ1-2; tentatively, D is TRBD1 (6 bases). The V and J ends lost 9 bases and 3 bases respectively, with 23 bases between them. Germline loops: CDR1 MNHNS, CDR2 SASEGT. CDR3 size: 16 residues. CDR3 region: CASSVREQGSHYGYTF. In DNA, the CDR3 is TGTGCCAGTTCCGTGAGAGAACAGGGATCTCACTATGGCTACACCTTC.

The table lists this clonotype with many counts. This sequence joins TRBV7-9 and TRBJ2-5; D may be TRBD1 (6 bases). The V end lost 4 bases, the J end lost 3 bases, and 12 bases lay between the germline ends. Germline V gives CDR1 SEHNR, CDR2 FQNEAQ (reference sequence). The CDR3 is 14 amino acids. CDR3 bases: TGTGCCAGCAGCTCCCCCCCAGGGGAAGAGACCCAGTACTTC. The encoded protein is CASSSPPGEETQYF.

The chain has TRBV7-8 and TRBJ1-5; no reliable D call. Per the germline V gene, CDR1 is SGHVS and CDR2 is FQNEAQ. This CDR3 is 13 amino acids long. V gave up 3 bases and J gave up 7 bases, with 10 bases separating them. CDR3 DNA: TGTGCCAGCAGCTTCCTCGTGGACCAGCCCCAGCATTTT. Amino acid sequence: CASSFLVDQPQHF.

This clonotype was detected ten times or more. The chain employs TRBV2 and TRBJ2-5, with D unclear. Germline V gene sequence: CDR1 SNHLY, CDR2 FYNNEI. With 7 bases removed from V and 5 bases from J, the gap between germline ends came to 23 bases. The CDR3 has 16 amino acids. CDR3 DNA: TGTGCCAGCAACGACGGACCAATTTCGAGGAACGAGACCCAGTACTTC. Amino acid sequence: CASNDGPISRNETQYF. Combining the CDR3 with reference TRBV2 and TRBJ2-5 gives the whole variable domain EPEVTQTPSHQVTQMGQEVILRCVPISNHLYFYWYRQILGQKVEFLVSFYNNEISEKSEIFDDQFSVERPDGSNFTLKIRSTKLEDSAMYFCASNDGPISRNETQYFGPGTRLLVL.

The sample holds a few counts of this clonotype. The chain carries TRBV29-1 and TRBJ2-5; D is unclear. V gave up 6 bases and J gave up 3 bases, with 14 bases separating them. CDR1 is SQVTM and CDR2 is ANQGSEA in the germline V gene. The CDR3 length is 13 residues. The CDR3, as DNA: TGCAGCGTCGAAAGAGGACGGAAAGAGACCCAGTACTTC. This codes for CSVERGRKETQYF.

This clonotype was seen only a few times. The V gene is TRBV7-3, the J gene TRBJ2-7; D is perhaps TRBD1 or TRBD2 (7 bases each). Germline CDR1 SGHTA, CDR2 FQGTGA. The CDR3 extends over 13 amino acids. Trimming took 5 bases from V and 5 from J, leaving 13 bases between them. The DNA for the CDR3 is TGTGCCAGCAGCCGACAGGGAGGGGACGAGCAGTACTTC. This encodes CASSRQGGDEQYF.

This chain links TRBV6-9 with TRBJ2-1; TRBD2 matches at 7 bases. The CDR3 length is 17 residues. J lost 8 bases, V lost 3 bases, and 16 bases had no gene match. Germline V lookup: CDR1 MNHGY, CDR2 SVAAGI. CDR3 protein: CASSYVTSSLGRYEQFF. In DNA form, the CDR3 reads TGTGCCAGCAGTTACGTGACTAGCAGCCTGGGGAGATATGAGCAGTTCTTC.

CDR3 DNA sequence: TGCAGTGCTTCAACTAGCGGGAGGGCCATCGCAGATACGCAGTATTTT. As protein: CSASTSGRAIADTQYF. The chain combines TRBV20-1 with TRBJ2-3, with 13 bases matching TRBD2. Germline CDR1 and CDR2: DFQATT and SNEGSKA (reference sequence). This CDR3 is built from 16 residues. The ends lost 5 bases at V and 4 bases at J; junction bases unmatched: 9.

The table lists this clonotype with a few counts. The chain uses TRBV2 and TRBJ2-2; perhaps TRBD1 as D (5 bases). CDR1 is SNHLY and CDR2 is FYNNEI in the germline V gene. V lost 7 bases to trimming and J lost 0 bases, with 12 bases between them. CDR3 length: 15 residues. CDR3 protein: CASKQASSNTGELFF. The CDR3 coding sequence is TGTGCCAGCAAACAGGCGAGTTCGAACACCGGGGAGCTGTTTTTT.

The rearrangement joins TRBV18 to TRBJ1-6; D may be TRBD1 (5 bases). Germline values: CDR1 KGHSH, CDR2 LQKENI. This CDR3 has 16 residues. Trimming shortened V by 4 bases and J by 7 bases, and 17 bases separated the two germline ends. The CDR3 loop reads CASSLRDQRRNSPLHF. The CDR3 DNA reads as TGTGCCAGCTCACTCCGGGACCAACGGAGGAATTCACCCCTCCACTTT. Looking up the rest from reference TRBV18 and TRBJ1-6 gives the full variable domain: NAGVMQNPRHLVRRRGQEARLRCSPMKGHSHVYWYRQLPEEGLKFMVYLQKENIIDESGMPKERFSAEFPKEGPSILRIQQVVRGDSAAYFCASSLRDQRRNSPLHFGNGTRLTVT.

The genes are TRBV27 and TRBJ1-1, with D unresolved. Germline loops: CDR1 MNHEY, CDR2 SMNVEV (reference sequence). The CDR3 contains 12 residues. V lost 8 bases and J lost 8, with 15 bases in between. The CDR3 DNA is TGTGCCAGCGGCGAATTCGGGGTAGAAGCTTTCTTT. This gives the protein CASGEFGVEAFF.

In its sample, this clonotype was seen many times. V and J are TRBV27 and TRBJ1-1; perhaps TRBD1 as D (6 bases). V was shortened by 7 bases and J by 4 bases, with 19 bases between the two germline ends. The germline V gene has CDR1 MNHEY and CDR2 SMNVEV (reference sequence). This CDR3 is built from 15 residues. CDR3 sequence: CASKTGTSPFTEAFF. As DNA, the CDR3 is TGTGCCAGCAAGACAGGAACATCTCCCTTCACTGAAGCTTTCTTT.

The CDR3 loop reads CASSLGWAYEQYF. CDR3 nucleotide sequence: TGTGCCAGCAGCTTAGGGTGGGCCTACGAGCAGTACTTC. This chain uses TRBV7-9 with TRBJ2-7; D is ambiguous. Per germline, CDR1 SEHNR and CDR2 FQNEAQ (reference sequence). There are 13 residues in the CDR3. Trimming pared 1 base from V and 2 bases from J, leaving 6 bases between.

This chain uses TRBV6-2 or TRBV6-3 with TRBJ1-2; 8 positions match TRBD1. The CDR3 length is 17 residues. V was pared by 0 bases and J by 2 bases, with 8 bases of the junction left unmatched. Germline V gene sequence: CDR1 MNHEY, CDR2 SVGEGT. The CDR3 sequence: CASSYSYEAGGNYGYTF. CDR3 coding DNA: TGTGCCAGCAGTTACTCGTATGAGGCAGGGGGCAACTATGGCTACACCTTC.

V is TRBV28 and J is TRBJ1-3; D might be TRBD1 (6 bases). Trimming cost V 4 bases and J 2 bases, with 12 bases left between them. CDR1 and CDR2 (germline): MDHEN, SYDVKM. The CDR3 runs to 15 residues. This CDR3 reads CASSSGGQTGNTIYF. The CDR3 bases are TGTGCCAGCAGTTCTGGAGGACAGACTGGAAACACCATATATTTT.

This clonotype appeared a few times. This chain joins TRBV20-1 and TRBJ2-5, with 7 bases matching TRBD2. The germline V gene has CDR1 DFQATT and CDR2 SNEGSKA (reference sequence). Unmatched junction bases numbered 9, after V lost 5 bases and J lost 0 bases. The CDR3 spans 15 residues. For the CDR3, the DNA is TGCAGTGCTTCCTCGCGGGGGTGGTACCAAGAGACCCAGTACTTC. It yields the protein CSASSRGWYQETQYF.

Many counts were recorded for this clonotype. This chain uses TRBV28 with TRBJ1-5, with D perhaps TRBD1 (5 bases). The CDR3 has 15 amino acids. The germline V gene encodes CDR1 MDHEN and CDR2 SYDVKM. With 1 base removed from V and 0 bases from J, the gap between germline ends came to 7 bases. CDR3 DNA: TGTGCCAGCAGTTTATTCGGGGGTAGCAATCAGCCCCAGCATTTT. Translated, it gives CASSLFGGSNQPQHF.

This clonotype was found many times. The chain has TRBV27 and TRBJ2-6; D not resolved. The germline V gene encodes CDR1 MNHEY and CDR2 SMNVEV (reference sequence). The V gene lost 7 bases and the J gene lost 0 bases, with 4 bases spanning the gap. The CDR3 consists of 13 residues. In DNA form, the CDR3 reads TGTGCCAGCACCCGCTCTGGGGCCAACGTCCTGACTTTC. Translated, it gives CASTRSGANVLTF.

The chain has TRBV2 and TRBJ2-1; 10 nucleotides match TRBD2. V was pared by 5 bases and J by 6 bases, with 10 bases of the junction left unmatched. There are 16 residues in the CDR3. Germline assignment: CDR1 SNHLY and CDR2 FYNNEI. CDR3 nucleotide sequence: TGTGCCAGCAGTCCTCTTCTAGCGGGAGCACGCAATGAGCAGTTCTTC. Translation: CASSPLLAGARNEQFF. The whole variable domain, filled in from reference TRBV2 and TRBJ2-1, reads EPEVTQTPSHQVTQMGQEVILRCVPISNHLYFYWYRQILGQKVEFLVSFYNNEISEKSEIFDDQFSVERPDGSNFTLKIRSTKLEDSAMYFCASSPLLAGARNEQFFGPGTRLTVL.